This T cell receptor (beta chain) was obtained from a study of neurological immune-mediated disorders. To note about this clonotype: Its antigen remains unidentified.

Findings of the study overall: HTLV-1-associated myelopathy showed the most TCR clonal expansion; multiple sclerosis the least, below healthy controls. The absence of any CDR3 amino acid sequence shared by expanded clones across subjects suggests that repertoires were private in all groups.

The CDR3 runs to 18 residues. The junction had 14 bases not matched to a gene; V was cut back by 2 bases and J by 4 bases. Germline V lookup: CDR1 MNHEY, CDR2 SVGAGI. The method for making cDNA was 5'RACE, and it used 10-nucleotide random UMIs. MiXCR was run by TCRdb on the 5' RACE reads, yielding one entry per CDR3 protein. Of about 16,000 distinct CDR3 sequences detected, less than 25% appear once; the ten largest clones hold roughly 23%. The gene calls are TRBV6-5 and TRBJ2-7, with TRBD2 matching 10 bases. The sequencing input was PBMCs. The TCR was taken from a man between 50 and 59 years old in good health. The CDR3 nucleotides are TGTGCCAGCAGTTACAGCGCTAGCGGGAGCTTCGGGGTTTACGAGCAGTACTTC. Translated: CASSYSASGSFGVYEQYF.